Following are 26 T cell receptor beta chains from one sample sequenced in a study of blood T cell repertoires in COVID-19. Clones were sequenced by immunoSEQ multiplex PCR, and TCRdb holds only the in-frame ones, with some missing. The table has under 130,000 clones, less than 90% seen once; the top ten hold 4.1%. Sequenced input: peripheral blood. Receptors were obtained from a man between 45 and 60 years old with acute or convalescent COVID-19.

This chain connects TRBV3-1 (or the pseudogene TRBV3-2) to TRBJ1-3, with a tentative D call TRBD1 (6 bases). This CDR3 is 13 amino acids long. The V end lost 10 bases, the J end lost 0 bases, and 10 bases lay between the germline ends. Germline-derived CDR1 and CDR2 are LGHDT and YNNKEL (reference sequence). This CDR3 is CATKQGSGNTIYF. In DNA form, the CDR3 reads TGTGCCACAAAACAGGGCTCTGGAAACACCATATATTTT.

The V and J genes are TRBV28 and TRBJ1-5, with 9 bases aligning to TRBD1. Trimming at V came to 8 bases and at J to 1 base, leaving 6 bases not matched to a gene. The germline CDR1 and CDR2 sequences are MDHEN and SYDVKM. The CDR3 totals 15 residues. The DNA of the CDR3 is TGTGCCAGCGTACCCGGGACAGGGAGCAATCAGCCCCAGCATTTT. Protein product: CASVPGTGSNQPQHF.

The V gene is TRBV5-6, the J gene TRBJ2-4; D uncertain. The CDR3 contains 11 residues. Looked up from germline, CDR1 is SGHDT and CDR2 is YYEEEE. V shed 3 bases and J shed 7 bases, with 5 bases lying between them. The CDR3 coding sequence is TGTGCCAGCAGCTCCGGGAACATTCAGTACTTC. Its translation is CASSSGNIQYF.

The J gene is TRBJ1-6, the V gene TRBV27; D unclear. The CDR3 runs to 14 residues. The V gene's germline CDR1 is MNHEY and CDR2 SMNVEV (reference sequence). Trimming pared 6 bases from V and 0 bases from J, leaving 6 bases between. This CDR3 reads CASRWSSYNSPLHF. CDR3 in DNA: TGTGCCAGCAGATGGAGCTCCTATAATTCACCCCTCCACTTT.

V usage is TRBV18 and J usage is TRBJ1-1, with 8 bases aligning to TRBD1. CDR3 length equals 17 residues. Germline V CDR1 and CDR2: KGHSH, LQKENI. The V and J ends lost 3 bases and 0 bases, in that order; junction bases with no gene match: 9. Here the CDR3 reads CASSPQTGGRVNTEAFF. CDR3 nucleotide sequence: TGTGCCAGCTCACCGCAAACAGGGGGTCGGGTGAACACTGAAGCTTTCTTT.

The chain carries TRBV19 and TRBJ1-1, with 7 bases that match TRBD1. CDR3 length: 15 amino acids. Germline V gives CDR1 LNHDA, CDR2 SQIVND (reference sequence). The junction had 8 bases not matched to a gene; V was cut back by 4 bases and J by 3 bases. CDR3 DNA: TGTGCCAGTAGTACAGGGACAGCCGTGGACACTGAAGCTTTCTTT. This codes for CASSTGTAVDTEAFF.

The chain links TRBV7-9 to TRBJ2-7, with TRBD1 matching over 7 bases. CDR1 and CDR2 from the germline V gene are SEHNR and FQNEAQ (reference sequence). V was pared by 6 bases and J by 5 bases, with 10 bases of the junction left unmatched. The CDR3 sequence is 14 residues long. The CDR3 is CASSIQGLFNEQYF. The CDR3 coding sequence is TGTGCCAGCAGTATACAGGGGCTCTTCAACGAGCAGTACTTC.

This chain uses TRBV28 with TRBJ2-7, with D perhaps TRBD1 (5 bases). Germline V lookup: CDR1 MDHEN, CDR2 SYDVKM. This CDR3 spans 15 amino acids. V was pared by 7 bases and J by 0 bases, with 16 bases between. CDR3 bases: TGTGCCAGCACCTCCTCCCGGACACCCTCCTACGAGCAGTACTTC. It translates to CASTSSRTPSYEQYF.

V and J are TRBV3-1 (or the pseudogene TRBV3-2) and TRBJ2-5, with unresolved D. The germline V gene encodes CDR1 LGHDT and CDR2 YNNKEL (reference sequence). This CDR3 contains 15 residues. Deletions cut 5 bases from V and 4 bases from J, with 17 bases between. For the CDR3, the DNA is TGTGCCAGCAGCTTAAAGACGGGTCAGAGAGAGACCCAGTACTTC. Translation gives CASSLKTGQRETQYF.

This chain uses TRBV20-1 with TRBJ2-5; unclear D gene. This CDR3 is built from 11 residues. The V and J ends lost 3 bases and 4 bases respectively, with 6 bases between them. Germline values: CDR1 DFQATT, CDR2 SNEGSKA (reference sequence). CDR3 sequence: CSARPLETQYF. The DNA of the CDR3 is TGCAGTGCTAGGCCACTAGAGACCCAGTACTTC.

This chain connects TRBV7-9 to TRBJ2-5; TRBD1 might be the D (6 bases). Germline V gene lookup returns CDR1 SEHNR and CDR2 FQNEAQ (reference sequence). V lost 3 bases and J 1 base, leaving 9 bases between the germline ends. This CDR3 contains 14 residues. CDR3 in DNA: TGTGCCAGCAGCTTGTCAGGGGCCCAAGAGACCCAGTACTTC. Its protein is CASSLSGAQETQYF.

The genes are TRBV18 and TRBJ2-1, with 10 bases fitting TRBD2. V lost 3 bases to trimming and J lost 8 bases; unmatched junction nucleotides: 10. Germline lookup yields CDR1 KGHSH and CDR2 LQKENI. The CDR3 runs 16 residues. The CDR3 bases are TGTGCCAGCTCACCTTTTTCTAGCGGGAGTAGCGATGAGCAGTTCTTC. Protein: CASSPFSSGSSDEQFF. Looking up the rest from reference TRBV18 and TRBJ2-1 gives the full variable domain: NAGVMQNPRHLVRRRGQEARLRCSPMKGHSHVYWYRQLPEEGLKFMVYLQKENIIDESGMPKERFSAEFPKEGPSILRIQQVVRGDSAAYFCASSPFSSGSSDEQFFGPGTRLTVL.

The V call is TRBV3-1 (or the pseudogene TRBV3-2), the J call TRBJ1-2, with D tentatively TRBD1 (6 bases). Germline V gene lookup returns CDR1 LGHDT and CDR2 YNNKEL (reference sequence). CDR3 length: 14 residues. V was pared by 4 bases and J by 2 bases, with 11 bases between. The CDR3: CASSRDGQNYGYTF. DNA of the CDR3: TGTGCCAGCAGCCGGGACGGACAGAACTATGGCTACACCTTC.

The rearrangement uses TRBV5-4 and TRBJ2-5; D is unresolved. The CDR3 runs 15 residues. V was shortened by 0 bases and J by 0 bases, with 9 bases between the two germline ends. In germline, CDR1 is SGHNT, CDR2 YYREEE (reference sequence). CDR3: CASSLVVADQETQYF. The CDR3 DNA reads TGTGCCAGCAGCTTGGTTGTGGCAGACCAAGAGACCCAGTACTTC.

V usage is TRBV15 and J usage is TRBJ2-7; 10 bases are a match to TRBD1. Trimming removed 4 bases from V and 2 bases from J; junction bases left unmatched: 2. In germline, CDR1 is LNHNV, CDR2 YYDKDF (reference sequence). The CDR3 is 14 amino acids. The CDR3 DNA sequence: TGTGCCACCAGCATAGACAGGGGGCCCTACGAGCAGTACTTC. Its translation is CATSIDRGPYEQYF.

A few counts support this clone. This chain connects TRBV20-1 to TRBJ2-1; 7 bases agree with TRBD1. J was trimmed by 7 bases and V by 3 bases; bases with no gene match: 12. This CDR3 contains 15 residues. From germline, CDR1 is DFQATT and CDR2 SNEGSKA (reference sequence). CDR3 residues: CSASTIRDSANEQFF. CDR3 in DNA: TGCAGTGCTAGTACCATTCGGGACAGTGCTAATGAGCAGTTCTTC.

The chain employs TRBV6-5 and TRBJ1-6, with a possible D match to TRBD1 (5 bases). Germline lookup yields CDR1 MNHEY and CDR2 SVGAGI. This CDR3 is built from 15 residues. V shed 4 bases and J shed 4 bases, with 11 bases lying between them. The chain's CDR3 is CASSWGESYNSPLHF. CDR3 DNA: TGTGCCAGCAGTTGGGGGGAGAGTTATAATTCACCCCTCCACTTT.

The chain couples TRBV5-1 to TRBJ2-3, with D uncertain. Germline values: CDR1 SGHRS, CDR2 YFSETQ. The CDR3 sequence is 14 residues long. Trimming left V 0 bases short and J 2 bases short, with 7 bases between. CDR3 sequence reads: CASSLDSFTDTQYF. Here the CDR3 DNA reads TGCGCCAGCAGCTTGGACTCTTTCACAGATACGCAGTATTTT.

V is TRBV11-2 and J is TRBJ2-6; TRBD2 aligns across 10 bases. J lost 0 bases, V lost 2 bases, and 4 bases had no gene match. The CDR3 has 18 residues. From germline, CDR1 is SGHAT and CDR2 FQNNGV. CDR3 region: CASSLRASGSSGANVLTF. CDR3 coding DNA: TGTGCCAGCAGCTTAAGGGCTAGCGGGAGCTCTGGGGCCAACGTCCTGACTTTC.

The genes are TRBV11-2 and TRBJ2-5; D remains unclear. V was clipped by 7 bases and J by 5 bases, with 14 bases between them. The germline V gene has CDR1 SGHAT and CDR2 FQNNGV. The CDR3 loop spans 13 amino acids. In DNA form, the CDR3 reads TGTGCCAGCACCAACACACGATGGGAGACCCAGTACTTC. Protein: CASTNTRWETQYF.

The chain has TRBV5-1 and TRBJ1-1; D perhaps matches TRBD1 (6 bases). CDR3 length: 14 amino acids. Trimming left V 2 bases short and J 4 bases short, with 12 bases between. Germline V gene data show CDR1 as SGHRS and CDR2 as YFSETQ. The CDR3 coding sequence is TGCGCCAGCAGCTTTAGGGGGGGAGGCACTGAAGCTTTCTTT. Its protein is CASSFRGGGTEAFF.

The V call is TRBV7-9, the J call TRBJ2-1, with a possible D match to TRBD1 (6 bases). V lost 6 bases to trimming and J lost 5 bases, with 11 bases between them. This CDR3 is built from 13 residues. Germline V gene sequence: CDR1 SEHNR, CDR2 FQNEAQ (reference sequence). The chain's CDR3 is CASRPRDNNEQFF. CDR3 DNA: TGTGCCAGCAGGCCCAGGGACAACAATGAGCAGTTCTTC.

CDR3 bases: TGTGCCACCAGCAGAGATCAGGCTCCCACTGAAGCTTTCTTT. Encoded protein: CATSRDQAPTEAFF. This chain uses TRBV15 with TRBJ1-1; D is unclear. Germline assignment: CDR1 LNHNV and CDR2 YYDKDF (reference sequence). The CDR3 has 14 amino acids. Trimming cost V 0 bases and J 4 bases, with 9 bases left between them.

The chain links TRBV11-2 to TRBJ1-2; D not resolved. CDR3 length equals 15 residues. Germline-derived CDR1 and CDR2 are SGHAT and FQNNGV. The V end lost 1 base, the J end lost 8 bases, and 17 bases lay between the germline ends. CDR3 DNA: TGTGCCAGCAGCTTAGTAGACGGTGCCAGACTGGGCTACACCTTC. Translating gives CASSLVDGARLGYTF.

In this sample, this clone turned up once. The chain uses TRBV30 and TRBJ2-7, with D perhaps matching TRBD1 (6 bases). This CDR3 is 13 amino acids long. Trimming stripped 1 base from V and 2 bases from J, with 9 bases between. Per the germline V gene, CDR1 is GTSNPN and CDR2 is SVGIG (reference sequence). The CDR3 sequence is CAWSGTDPYEQYF. CDR3 in DNA: TGTGCCTGGAGTGGGACAGACCCCTACGAGCAGTACTTC. Full variable domain (outside the CDR3, taken from reference TRBV30 and TRBJ2-7): SQTIHQWPATLVQPVGSPLSLECTVEGTSNPNLYWYRQAAGRGLQLLFYSVGIGQISSEVPQNLSASRPQDRQFILSSKKLLLSDSGFYLCAWSGTDPYEQYFGPGTRLTVT.

This chain links TRBV3-1 (or the pseudogene TRBV3-2) with TRBJ2-1; TRBD2 agrees at 11 bases. This CDR3 contains 16 residues. The germline V gene encodes CDR1 LGHDT and CDR2 YNNKEL (reference sequence). The J segment lost 4 bases and the V segment lost 1 base, leaving 3 bases of the junction unmatched. Here the CDR3 DNA reads TGTGCCAGCAGCCAAGTTATAGCGGGAGGGTACAATGAGCAGTTCTTC. It is translated as CASSQVIAGGYNEQFF.